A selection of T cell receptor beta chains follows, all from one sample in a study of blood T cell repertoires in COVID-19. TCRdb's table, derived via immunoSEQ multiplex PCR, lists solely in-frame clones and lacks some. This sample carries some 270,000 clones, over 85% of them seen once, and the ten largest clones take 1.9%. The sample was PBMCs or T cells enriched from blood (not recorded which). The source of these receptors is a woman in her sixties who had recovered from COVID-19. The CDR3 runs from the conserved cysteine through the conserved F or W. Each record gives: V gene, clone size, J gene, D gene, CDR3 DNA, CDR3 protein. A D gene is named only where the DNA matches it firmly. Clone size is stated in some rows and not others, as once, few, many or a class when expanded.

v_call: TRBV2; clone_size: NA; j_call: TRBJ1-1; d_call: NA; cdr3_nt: TGTGCCAGCAGTGAGTTTGGGGTGTCAGGGATGGAAGCTTTCTTT; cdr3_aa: CASSEFGVSGMEAFF
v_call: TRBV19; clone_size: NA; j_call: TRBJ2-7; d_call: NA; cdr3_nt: TGTGCCACCTCCCGGGAAGTCGACTACGAGCAGTACTTC; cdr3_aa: CATSREVDYEQYF
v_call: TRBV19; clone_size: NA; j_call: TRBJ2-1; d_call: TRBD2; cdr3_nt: TGTGCCACCGAAGGGCTAGCGGGGATCAATGAGCAGTTCTTC; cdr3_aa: CATEGLAGINEQFF
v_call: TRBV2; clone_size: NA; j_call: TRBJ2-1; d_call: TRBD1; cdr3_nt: TGTGCCAGCAGTCGACAGGGTACCTACAATGAGCAGTTCTTC; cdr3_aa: CASSRQGTYNEQFF
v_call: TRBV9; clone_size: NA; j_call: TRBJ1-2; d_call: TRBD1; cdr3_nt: TGTGCCAGCAGCGTAGCAGGGGGCGAGATTAATTATGGCTACACCTTC; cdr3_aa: CASSVAGGEINYGYTF
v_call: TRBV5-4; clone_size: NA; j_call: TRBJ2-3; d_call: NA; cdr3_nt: TGTGCCAGCAGTTCGCCCCTTGCCCCGAGCCAATATTTT; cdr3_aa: CASSSPLAPSQYF
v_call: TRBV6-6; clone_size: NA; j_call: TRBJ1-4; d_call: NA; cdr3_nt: TGTGCCAGCAGTCCCATGGGGGGGAGCGCAACTAATGAAAAACTGTTTTTT; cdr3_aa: CASSPMGGSATNEKLFF
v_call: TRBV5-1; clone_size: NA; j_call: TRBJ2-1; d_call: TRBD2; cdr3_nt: TGCGCCAGCAGCTCTAGCGGGACCGCCTACAATGAGCAGTTCTTC; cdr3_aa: CASSSSGTAYNEQFF
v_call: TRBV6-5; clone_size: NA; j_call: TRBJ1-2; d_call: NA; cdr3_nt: TGTGCCAGCCTCCAGGGGCTAAATTATGGCTACACCTTC; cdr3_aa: CASLQGLNYGYTF
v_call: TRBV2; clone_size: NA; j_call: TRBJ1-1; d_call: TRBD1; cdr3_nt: TGTGCCAGCAGGACAGGGAGGAACACTGAAGCTTTCTTT; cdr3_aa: CASRTGRNTEAFF
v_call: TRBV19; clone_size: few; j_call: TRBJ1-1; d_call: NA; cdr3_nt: TGTGCCAGTAGTATGGGCAGGATGAACACTGAAGCTTTCTTT; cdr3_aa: CASSMGRMNTEAFF
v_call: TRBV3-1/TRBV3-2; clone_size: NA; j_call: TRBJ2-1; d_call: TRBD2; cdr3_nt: TGTGCCAGCAGCCGGGGTAGCGGGATTGAGCAGTTCTTC; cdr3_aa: CASSRGSGIEQFF
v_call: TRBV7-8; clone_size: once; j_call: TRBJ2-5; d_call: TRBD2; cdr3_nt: TGTGCCAGCAGCCCCCCCGGGGGGGAGACCCAGTACTTC; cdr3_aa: CASSPPGGETQYF
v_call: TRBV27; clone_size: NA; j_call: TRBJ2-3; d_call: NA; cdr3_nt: TGTGCCAGCACTAACCGTCTAGTAGATACGCAGTATTTT; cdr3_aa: CASTNRLVDTQYF